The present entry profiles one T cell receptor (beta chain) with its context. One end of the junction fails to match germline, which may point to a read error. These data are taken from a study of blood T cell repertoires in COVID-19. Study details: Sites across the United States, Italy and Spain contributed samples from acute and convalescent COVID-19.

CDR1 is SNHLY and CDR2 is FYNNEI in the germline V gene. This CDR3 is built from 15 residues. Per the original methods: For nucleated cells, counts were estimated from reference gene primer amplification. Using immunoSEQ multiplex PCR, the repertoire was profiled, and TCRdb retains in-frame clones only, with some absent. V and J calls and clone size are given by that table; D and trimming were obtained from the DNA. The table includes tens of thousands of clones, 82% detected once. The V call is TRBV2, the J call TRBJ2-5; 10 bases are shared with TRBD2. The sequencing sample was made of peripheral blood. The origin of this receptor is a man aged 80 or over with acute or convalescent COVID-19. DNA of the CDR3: TGTGCCAGCAGCGAAGTAGCGGGGGGACGGGAGACCCAGTACTTC. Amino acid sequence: CASSEVAGGRETQYF.